The source of this T cell receptor beta chain is a study of T cells expressing NK-cell markers. About the research overall: In sorted CD3+CD56+NKG2C+, CD3+CD56+NKG2C- and CD3+CD56-NKG2C+ T cells, TCR beta repertoires were obtained. Among eight sequenced donors, seven carried HCMV seropositivity while one was seronegative.

Germline CDR1 and CDR2: SQVTM and ANQGSEA. There are 13 residues in the CDR3. General study findings and limits: Each of six donors carried dominant NKG2C+ clonotypes accounting for roughly 1.0-7.0% of CD8+ T cells.

5'RACE template switching with UMIs produced the TCR beta cDNA. TCRdb re-called the 5' RACE reads; one entry per CDR3 protein, DNA not given. In total, the table holds hundreds of thousands of distinct CDR3 sequences. Worth noting for this clonotype: Antigen specificity is unknown.

The chain uses TRBV29-1 and TRBJ2-5; TCRdb's D call, TRBD1, is unchecked because there is no DNA. The sequencing sample was made of blood T cells: a sorted CD56 or NKG2C T cell subset, CD4+ or CD8+ T cells, or bulk PBMC T cells (not recorded which). This TCR was recovered from a woman aged 18-69 years in good health. This chain's CDR3 is CSVVQGPQETQYF.